The 19 T cell receptor beta chains below come from one sample, sequenced in a study of cytomegalovirus exposure and HLA in healthy donors. With 60 Vbeta and 13 Jbeta primers, the PCR was carried out. Some clones are missing from TCRdb's copy, which holds only in-frame ones; the method was immunoSEQ multiplex PCR. The sample lists about 99,000 clones; 66% were seen once. The sample comprised PBMCs. All receptors derive from a woman aged 50 to 65 in good health and CMV-seronegative.

This rearrangement joins TRBV7-9 to TRBJ2-7; D is possibly TRBD1 (6 bases). This CDR3 comprises 15 residues. The V end lost 2 bases, the J end lost 6 bases, and 17 bases lay between the germline ends. CDR1 is SEHNR and CDR2 is FQNEAQ in the germline V gene (reference sequence). CDR3 sequence (DNA): TGTGCCAGCAGCTTAAAGGGTCAGGGGTTCCGCGAGCAGTACTTC. Translated: CASSLKGQGFREQYF.

The chain uses TRBV25-1 and TRBJ2-3, with TRBD2 as a possible D gene (7 bases). Per germline, CDR1 MGHDK and CDR2 SYGVNS. The CDR3 is 16 residues long. The germline V and J ends were trimmed by 5 bases and 2 bases, with 17 bases remaining between them. The CDR3 loop reads CASSPWEGGLTDTQYF. The CDR3 DNA reads TGTGCCAGCAGTCCATGGGAGGGGGGTCTCACAGATACGCAGTATTTT.

The chain has TRBV10-3 and TRBJ1-1; 9 nucleotides match TRBD1. Germline CDR1 and CDR2: ENHRY and SYGVKD. The CDR3 is 13 residues long. V shed 8 bases and J 3 bases; nucleotides not matched to a gene: 4. DNA of the CDR3: TGTGCCATCGGGGACAGGGAATACACTGAAGCTTTCTTT. Amino acid sequence: CAIGDREYTEAFF.

The chain employs TRBV7-2 and TRBJ2-5, with 7 bases that match TRBD2. The junction had 15 bases not matched to a gene; V was cut back by 1 base and J by 10 bases. Germline V gene lookup returns CDR1 SGHTA and CDR2 FQGNSA. The CDR3 consists of 16 residues. This CDR3 reads CASSLGVREWQKNQYF. CDR3 sequence (DNA): TGTGCCAGCAGCTTAGGTGTGCGGGAGTGGCAGAAAAACCAGTACTTC.

The chain recombines TRBV9 with TRBJ1-5; TRBD1 might be the D (6 bases). The V and J ends lost 4 bases and 6 bases respectively, with 17 bases between them. The CDR3 covers 15 residues. CDR1 is SGDLS and CDR2 is YYNGEE in the germline V gene. CDR3 in DNA: TGTGCCAGCAGCTCGACCGGGACACCTTCTCAGCCCCAGCATTTT. Amino acids: CASSSTGTPSQPQHF. The full variable domain, completed using reference TRBV9 and TRBJ1-5, is DSGVTQTPKHLITATGQRVTLRCSPRSGDLSVYWYQQSLDQGLQFLIQYYNGEERAKGNILERFSAQQFPDLHSELNLSSLELGDSALYFCASSSTGTPSQPQHFGDGTRLSIL.

The chain is built from TRBV27 and TRBJ1-5, with D possibly TRBD1 on 6 matching bases. Germline V gene data show CDR1 as MNHEY and CDR2 as SMNVEV (reference sequence). The CDR3 has 13 amino acids. Trimming removed 5 bases at V and 3 bases at J, with 8 bases between. CDR3 sequence (DNA): TGTGCCAGCAGTACAGGGCTCAATCAGCCCCAGCATTTT. Amino acid sequence: CASSTGLNQPQHF.

The chain recombines TRBV13 with TRBJ2-1, with 15 bases lining up with TRBD2. V trimming: 5 bases; J trimming: 14 bases; junction bases outside the gene matches: 7. This CDR3 is built from 14 residues. Germline CDR1 and CDR2: PRHDT and FYEKMQ (reference sequence). The CDR3 nucleotides are TGTGCCAGCAGCCCTGGACTAGCGGGAGGGATAGAGTTCTTC. Translation gives CASSPGLAGGIEFF.

The rearrangement uses TRBV7-9 and TRBJ1-3; TRBD1 agrees at 8 bases. CDR3 length: 15 residues. CDR1 SEHNR and CDR2 FQNEAQ come from the germline V gene (reference sequence). Germline trimming cut 5 bases from V and 0 bases from J; bases unmatched to any gene: 3. The DNA for the CDR3 is TGTGCCAGCAGCGGGACAGGAGCCTCTGGAAACACCATATATTTT. It is translated as CASSGTGASGNTIYF.

This clone has just one count. The chain has TRBV25-1 and TRBJ2-7; 9 nucleotides match TRBD1. This CDR3 has 16 residues. V lost 3 bases, J lost 2 bases, and 8 bases stayed unmatched. Germline V gene sequence: CDR1 MGHDK, CDR2 SYGVNS. The CDR3 DNA reads TGTGCCAGCAGTGATCCTACCGGGACAGGGACCTACGAGCAGTACTTC. Amino acid sequence: CASSDPTGTGTYEQYF.

CDR3 residues: CASSPPSSGGILAKNIQYF. DNA for the CDR3: TGTGCCAGCTCACCACCATCTAGCGGGGGGATCCTAGCCAAAAACATTCAGTACTTC. The chain is built from TRBV18 and TRBJ2-4; the match to TRBD2 covers 11 bases. The CDR3 is 19 residues long. V trimming: 0 bases; J trimming: 0 bases; junction bases outside the gene matches: 7. Germline CDR1 KGHSH, CDR2 LQKENI.

The gene calls are TRBV6-5 and TRBJ2-3, with unresolved D. The V and J ends lost 8 bases and 1 base respectively, with 4 bases between them. The CDR3 runs 11 residues. Looked up from germline, CDR1 is MNHEY and CDR2 is SVGAGI. The CDR3 DNA is TGTGCCAGCCAGGGCACAGATACGCAGTATTTT. Translating gives CASQGTDTQYF.

The rearrangement links TRBV6-5 to TRBJ1-1, with 9 bases matching TRBD1. Germline lookup yields CDR1 MNHEY and CDR2 SVGAGI. Trimming cost V 7 bases and J 2 bases; bases outside gene matches: 2. The CDR3 length is 13 residues. CDR3 protein: CASNRGHNTEAFF. CDR3 in DNA: TGTGCCAGCAACAGGGGGCACAACACTGAAGCTTTCTTT.

This clone was recorded only once. The chain couples TRBV7-9 to TRBJ2-7, with 7 bases fitting TRBD1. This CDR3 has 15 amino acids. The J segment lost 2 bases and the V segment lost 5 bases, leaving 9 bases of the junction unmatched. Germline assignment: CDR1 SEHNR and CDR2 FQNEAQ (reference sequence). Here the CDR3 reads CASSRVRDRPYEQYF. The CDR3 DNA reads as TGTGCCAGCAGCCGCGTTCGGGACAGACCCTACGAGCAGTACTTC.

The sample holds a few counts of this clone. The chain employs TRBV6-5 and TRBJ2-1; D is unclear. The CDR3 is 13 amino acids. V dropped 6 bases and J dropped 1 base, with 7 bases sitting between them. Germline CDR1 reads MNHEY; CDR2 reads SVGAGI. CDR3 DNA sequence: TGTGCCAGCAGGGCTGAATCCTACAATGAGCAGTTCTTC. It translates to CASRAESYNEQFF.

J is TRBJ1-1 and V is TRBV15; 7 positions match TRBD1. The junction had 8 bases not matched to a gene; V was cut back by 3 bases and J by 7 bases. Germline V CDR1 and CDR2: LNHNV, YYDKDF (reference sequence). This CDR3 is built from 14 residues. This CDR3 reads CATSSPGQPFEAFF. The CDR3 region has the DNA TGTGCCACCAGCAGTCCGGGACAGCCCTTTGAAGCTTTCTTT.

This clone came up a few times. The rearrangement uses TRBV12-5 and TRBJ2-1; TRBD2 matches 7 bases. This CDR3 is 14 amino acids long. Germline CDR1 LGHNT, CDR2 FRNRAP. The V and J ends lost 8 bases and 4 bases, in that order; junction bases with no gene match: 8. DNA for the CDR3: TGTGCTAGTACCGGGACTAAGGGATACAATGAGCAGTTCTTC. Amino acids: CASTGTKGYNEQFF.

The chain uses TRBV23-1 and TRBJ2-7; D remains unclear. TRBV23-1 is reported as an ORF; its role is uncertain. The CDR3 contains 14 residues. Trimming cost V 9 bases and J 2 bases, with 17 bases left between them. CDR3 sequence (DNA): TGCGCCAGTCGCCTGTGTGGGCGCCCCTACGAGCAGTACTTC. This translates into CASRLCGRPYEQYF.

A note on this clone: Other DNA variants within this sample encode the same CDR3. The V gene is TRBV28, the J gene TRBJ2-7, with D perhaps matching TRBD1 (5 bases). Looked up from germline, CDR1 is MDHEN and CDR2 is SYDVKM. Deletions cut 6 bases from V and 2 bases from J, with 17 bases between. The CDR3 spans 15 residues. The chain's CDR3 is CASSSPGQGAYEQYF. The CDR3 nucleotides are TGTGCCAGCAGCTCCCCCGGGCAGGGTGCCTACGAGCAGTACTTC.

In DNA, the CDR3 is TGTGCCAGCAGCTTAGCGCTAGGGGGGGATCAGCCCCAGCATTTT. Translating gives CASSLALGGDQPQHF. This chain uses TRBV7-2 with TRBJ1-5; the D gene is possibly TRBD1 (6 bases). The germline V gene encodes CDR1 SGHTA and CDR2 FQGNSA. Trimming took off 0 bases at V and 5 bases at J, with 11 bases between the two ends. This CDR3 is 15 amino acids long.